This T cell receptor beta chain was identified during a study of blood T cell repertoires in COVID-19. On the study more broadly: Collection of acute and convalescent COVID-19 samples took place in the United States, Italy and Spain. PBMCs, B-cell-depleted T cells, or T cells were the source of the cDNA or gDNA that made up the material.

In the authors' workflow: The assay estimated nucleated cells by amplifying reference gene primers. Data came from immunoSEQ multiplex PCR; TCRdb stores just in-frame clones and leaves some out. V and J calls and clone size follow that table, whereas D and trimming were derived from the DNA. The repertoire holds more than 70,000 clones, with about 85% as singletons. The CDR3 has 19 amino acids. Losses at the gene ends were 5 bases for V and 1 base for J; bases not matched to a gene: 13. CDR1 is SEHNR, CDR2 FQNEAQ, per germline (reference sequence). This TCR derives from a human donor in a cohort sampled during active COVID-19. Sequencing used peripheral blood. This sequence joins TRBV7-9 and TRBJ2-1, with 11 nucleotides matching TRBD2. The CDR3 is CASSPSGTSGLESYNEQFF. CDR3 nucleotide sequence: TGTGCCAGCAGCCCCTCCGGGACTAGCGGCCTGGAGTCCTACAATGAGCAGTTCTTC.